This T cell receptor beta chain was sequenced during a study of cytomegalovirus exposure and HLA in healthy donors. The PCR employed 60 Vbeta primers together with 13 Jbeta primers. The method was immunoSEQ multiplex PCR; TCRdb's version includes in-frame clones alone and lacks a portion of them. Among some 130,000 clones listed, roughly 85% were seen once. Nominal health characterized the donors when sampled, though unrecorded immune exposures were likely. Germline loops: CDR1 SGHRS, CDR2 YFSETQ. There are 14 residues in the CDR3. V was trimmed by 1 base and J by 5 bases, leaving 9 bases between them.

The receptor comes from a woman aged 30 to 39 in good health and CMV-seropositive. Sequenced sample: PBMCs. The rearrangement joins TRBV5-1 to TRBJ1-4; D is perhaps TRBD1 (6 bases). CDR3: CASSLRTDNEKLFF. CDR3 in DNA: TGCGCCAGCAGCTTGAGGACAGACAATGAAAAACTGTTTTTT. The full variable domain, with the rest looked up from reference TRBV5-1 and TRBJ1-4, is KAGVTQTPRYLIKTRGQQVTLSCSPISGHRSVSWYQQTPGQGLQFLFEYFSETQRNKGNFPGRFSGRQFSNSRSEMNVSTLELGDSALYLCASSLRTDNEKLFFGSGTQLSVL.